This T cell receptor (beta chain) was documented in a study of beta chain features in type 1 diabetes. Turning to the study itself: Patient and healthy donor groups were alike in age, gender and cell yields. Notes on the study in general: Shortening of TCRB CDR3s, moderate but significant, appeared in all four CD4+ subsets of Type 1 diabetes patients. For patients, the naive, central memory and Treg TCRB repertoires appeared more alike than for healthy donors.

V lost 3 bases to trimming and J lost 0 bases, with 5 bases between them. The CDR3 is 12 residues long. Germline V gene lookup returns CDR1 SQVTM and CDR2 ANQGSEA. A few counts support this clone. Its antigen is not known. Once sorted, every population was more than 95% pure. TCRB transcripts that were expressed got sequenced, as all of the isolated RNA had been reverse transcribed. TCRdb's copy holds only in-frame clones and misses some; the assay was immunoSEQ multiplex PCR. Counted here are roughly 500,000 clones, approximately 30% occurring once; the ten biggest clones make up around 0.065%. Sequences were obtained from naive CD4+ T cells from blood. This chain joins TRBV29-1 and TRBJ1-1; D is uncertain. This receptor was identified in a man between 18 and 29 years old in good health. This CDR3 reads CSVDYLNTEAFF. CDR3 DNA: TGCAGCGTTGACTACCTGAACACTGAAGCTTTCTTT.